This entry lists 30 T cell receptor beta chains sequenced from one sample in a study of T cells in tuberculosis. Using immunoSEQ multiplex PCR, the repertoire was profiled, and TCRdb retains in-frame clones only, with some absent. The sample includes about 25,000 clones, over 95% of them seen just once. Sequenced material: PBMCs. The receptors come from a donor between 10 and 29 years old with latent tuberculosis or without tuberculosis infection.

V and J are TRBV6-6 and TRBJ1-1; a weak D match, TRBD1 (5 bases). This CDR3 region has 13 residues. CDR1 is MNHNY and CDR2 is SVGAGI in the germline V gene (reference sequence). The V and J ends lost 2 bases and 1 base respectively, with 5 bases between them. CDR3 nucleotide sequence: TGTGCCAGCAGTTACGGACAGAACACTGAAGCTTTCTTT. Amino acids: CASSYGQNTEAFF.

The CDR3: CASSAPKGDSNQPQHF. CDR3 nucleotide sequence: TGCGCCAGCAGCGCACCCAAGGGGGATAGCAATCAGCCCCAGCATTTT. The rearrangement links TRBV4-1 to TRBJ1-5; maybe TRBD1 (6 bases). CDR1 and CDR2 (germline): MGHRA, YSYEKL. The CDR3 runs 16 residues. Trimming removed 5 bases at V and 0 bases at J, with 14 bases between.

The chain is built from TRBV7-3 and TRBJ2-7; D perhaps matches TRBD1 (6 bases). The CDR3 runs 15 residues. Germline-derived CDR1 and CDR2 are SGHTA and FQGTGA. V lost 5 bases and J lost 4, with 18 bases in between. DNA of the CDR3: TGTGCCAGCAGCCCCCTGGGGGCCGCTATGTACGAGCAGTACGTC. The encoded protein is CASSPLGAAMYEQYV.

The rearrangement joins TRBV5-1 to TRBJ2-1; D possibly corresponds to TRBD1 (5 bases). CDR1 and CDR2 from the germline V gene are SGHRS and YFSETQ. This CDR3 is 12 amino acids long. V was trimmed by 3 bases and J by 9 bases, leaving 10 bases between them. This chain's CDR3 is CASSWVGAEQFF. CDR3 nucleotides: TGCGCCAGCAGCTGGGTTGGGGCTGAGCAGTTCTTC.

The chain's CDR3 is CASSLGGRGIHNSPLHF. CDR3 nucleotides: TGCGCCAGCAGCTTGGGGGGCAGGGGTATCCATAATTCACCCCTCCACTTT. The chain recombines TRBV5-1 with TRBJ1-6; tentatively, D is TRBD1 (6 bases). CDR1 and CDR2 from the germline V gene are SGHRS and YFSETQ. With 0 bases removed from V and 5 bases from J, the gap between germline ends came to 15 bases. The CDR3 consists of 17 residues.

The V call is TRBV2, the J call TRBJ2-5; D perhaps matches TRBD2 (5 bases). This CDR3 is 16 amino acids long. V dropped 1 base and J dropped 1 base, with 13 bases sitting between them. The V gene's germline CDR1 is SNHLY and CDR2 FYNNEI. The CDR3, as DNA: TGTGCCAGCAGTGAAGAGTCTAGCTGGACCCAAGAGACCCAGTACTTC. Residues: CASSEESSWTQETQYF. The full variable domain, its missing parts supplied by reference TRBV2 and TRBJ2-5, is EPEVTQTPSHQVTQMGQEVILRCVPISNHLYFYWYRQILGQKVEFLVSFYNNEISEKSEIFDDQFSVERPDGSNFTLKIRSTKLEDSAMYFCASSEESSWTQETQYFGPGTRLLVL.

The CDR3 loop reads CASSTTTSGATDTQYF. CDR3 bases: TGCGCCAGCAGCACAACGACTAGCGGGGCCACAGATACGCAGTATTTT. The chain carries TRBV4-1 and TRBJ2-3, with 11 nucleotides matching TRBD2. The length of the CDR3 is 16 residues. V shed 5 bases, J shed 2 bases, and the junction held 6 bases outside the gene matches. From germline, CDR1 is MGHRA and CDR2 YSYEKL.

The CDR3: CASSKGMGQGETQYF. CDR3 DNA: TGTGCCAGCAGCAAAGGAATGGGACAGGGAGAGACCCAGTACTTC. The chain has TRBV21-1 and TRBJ2-5; TRBD1, the table's D call, lacks a check against the DNA. TRBV21-1 is a known pseudogene. CDR3 length: 15 residues.

V and J are TRBV4-1 and TRBJ1-1; 7 nucleotides agree with TRBD1. Germline V gives CDR1 MGHRA, CDR2 YSYEKL. The CDR3 runs 16 residues. Trimming took 0 bases from V and 5 from J; bases not matched to a gene: 9. The CDR3 DNA follows: TGCGCCAGCAGCCAAGAAGGGGGCGGGTTGATTACTGAAGCTTTCTTT. Encoded protein: CASSQEGGGLITEAFF.

V is TRBV7-8 and J is TRBJ2-3; perhaps TRBD1 as D (6 bases). The germline gives CDR1 SGHVS, CDR2 FQNEAQ. The length of the CDR3 is 17 residues. V lost 5 bases to trimming and J lost 0 bases, with 18 bases between them. The CDR3 loop is CASSPRTGSFSTDTQYF. The CDR3 region has the DNA TGTGCCAGCAGCCCCCGAACAGGGTCCTTTAGCACAGATACGCAGTATTTT.

V gene TRBV30 combines with J gene TRBJ1-6; 8 bases agree with TRBD1. The V segment lost 0 bases and the J segment 7 bases; nucleotides outside the gene matches: 2. The CDR3 extends over 14 amino acids. From germline, CDR1 is GTSNPN and CDR2 SVGIG (reference sequence). The CDR3, as DNA: TGTGCCTGGAGTGTTGGGACAGGCAATTCACCCCTCCACTTT. This encodes CAWSVGTGNSPLHF.

This chain connects TRBV5-6 to TRBJ1-1; possibly TRBD1 for D (6 bases). CDR1 and CDR2 from the germline V gene are SGHDT and YYEEEE. Trimming took off 2 bases at V and 6 bases at J, with 17 bases between the two ends. The CDR3 sequence is 15 residues long. CDR3 in amino acids: CASSFGSVSGAEAFF. The DNA for the CDR3 is TGTGCCAGCAGCTTTGGATCAGTATCAGGGGCTGAAGCTTTCTTT.

CDR3 amino acids: CASGAGLHYEQYV. CDR3 bases: TGTGCCAGCGGTGCCGGACTTCATTACGAGCAGTACGTC. The chain employs TRBV6-1 and TRBJ2-7; possible D gene TRBD2, 5 bases. The CDR3 length is 13 residues. Per the germline V gene, CDR1 is MNHNS and CDR2 is SASEGT. The V end lost 8 bases, the J end lost 4 bases, and 15 bases lay between the germline ends.

This clone appeared a single time. The genes are TRBV19 and TRBJ1-2; 7 bases map to TRBD1. CDR1 is LNHDA and CDR2 is SQIVND in the germline V gene (reference sequence). The CDR3 length is 16 residues. The junction had 11 bases not matched to a gene; V was cut back by 7 bases and J by 0 bases. In DNA form, the CDR3 reads TGTGCCAGTATTCTCCACGCAGGGGGATCTAACTATGGCTACACCTTC. Translated, it gives CASILHAGGSNYGYTF.

This chain links TRBV2 with TRBJ2-1; 7 bases match TRBD1. This CDR3 has 15 residues. V trimming: 6 bases; J trimming: 3 bases; junction bases outside the gene matches: 8. In germline, CDR1 is SNHLY, CDR2 FYNNEI. CDR3 sequence reads: CASSPPGQNYNEQFF. In nucleotides, the CDR3 is TGTGCCAGCAGCCCTCCGGGACAGAACTACAATGAGCAGTTCTTC.

The chain employs TRBV9 and TRBJ1-3; a weak D match, TRBD1 (6 bases). CDR1 and CDR2 from the germline V gene are SGDLS and YYNGEE. The CDR3 loop spans 16 amino acids. V was clipped by 2 bases and J by 0 bases, with 12 bases between them. The CDR3 spells CASSVSQGSSGNTIYF. DNA for the CDR3: TGTGCCAGCAGCGTGAGCCAGGGGAGCTCTGGAAACACCATATATTTT.

V gene TRBV4-1 combines with J gene TRBJ2-1; TRBD1 might be the D (6 bases). The V end lost 0 bases, the J end lost 4 bases, and 16 bases lay between the germline ends. The CDR3 runs to 17 residues. Germline loops: CDR1 MGHRA, CDR2 YSYEKL. CDR3 DNA sequence: TGCGCCAGCAGCCAAGATTTGGGGGACACCTATTACAATGAGCAGTTCTTC. Amino acid sequence: CASSQDLGDTYYNEQFF.

This sequence joins TRBV29-1 and TRBJ2-5, with no clear D. Germline V lookup: CDR1 SQVTM, CDR2 ANQGSEA. With 6 bases removed from V and 5 bases from J, the gap between germline ends came to 7 bases. The CDR3 is 10 amino acids. The CDR3: CSVLRETQYF. The CDR3 region has the DNA TGCAGCGTCCTGAGGGAGACCCAGTACTTC.

The V gene is TRBV6-5, the J gene TRBJ1-4, with D possibly matching TRBD1 (6 bases). Germline V CDR1 and CDR2: MNHEY, SVGAGI. The V end lost 10 bases, the J end lost 5 bases, and 20 bases lay between the germline ends. This CDR3 has 15 residues. CDR3: CATGRGAAGNEKLFF. In DNA, the CDR3 is TGTGCCACAGGGCGGGGGGCGGCGGGAAATGAAAAACTGTTTTTT.

This chain uses TRBV2 with TRBJ1-5; unclear D gene. Germline CDR1 reads SNHLY; CDR2 reads FYNNEI. CDR3 length: 14 amino acids. V lost 4 bases and J 2 bases, leaving 9 bases between the germline ends. The CDR3 here is CASSGQIGNQPQHF. CDR3 coding DNA: TGTGCCAGCAGTGGTCAGATCGGCAATCAGCCCCAGCATTTT.

The rearrangement joins TRBV14 to TRBJ1-3; D remains unclear. The V and J ends lost 1 base and 0 bases respectively, with 10 bases between them. The CDR3 is 16 amino acids. Per the germline V gene, CDR1 is SGHDN and CDR2 is FVKESK. CDR3 region: CASSQVSTASGNTIYF. For the CDR3, the DNA is TGTGCCAGCAGCCAAGTAAGCACAGCCTCTGGAAACACCATATATTTT. The variable domain in full, completed from reference TRBV14 and TRBJ1-3, reads EAGVTQFPSHSVIEKGQTVTLRCDPISGHDNLYWYRRVMGKEIKFLLHFVKESKQDESGMPNNRFLAERTGGTYSTLKVQPAELEDSGVYFCASSQVSTASGNTIYFGEGSWLTVV.

This chain links TRBV2 with TRBJ2-1; D is perhaps TRBD1 (5 bases). CDR1 is SNHLY and CDR2 is FYNNEI in the germline V gene. The CDR3 has 15 amino acids. Between the trimmed V and J ends, which lost 6 bases and 4 bases, there was a span of 16 bases. CDR3 protein: CASRGPTGWYNEQFF. Here the CDR3 DNA reads TGTGCCAGCAGGGGGCCGACGGGCTGGTACAATGAGCAGTTCTTC.

This chain connects TRBV5-1 to TRBJ1-1; 7 positions match TRBD1. In germline, CDR1 is SGHRS, CDR2 YFSETQ. V shed 1 base, J shed 0 bases, and the junction held 12 bases outside the gene matches. The CDR3 is 18 residues long. DNA for the CDR3: TGCGCCAGCAGCTTGTATGCAAGACAGGGCTTGCTGAACACTGAAGCTTTCTTT. Amino acid sequence: CASSLYARQGLLNTEAFF.

This chain joins TRBV7-2 and TRBJ2-7; TRBD2 matches at 15 bases. Germline loops: CDR1 SGHTA, CDR2 FQGNSA. J lost 3 bases, V lost 3 bases, and 3 bases had no gene match. This CDR3 is built from 16 residues. The CDR3 protein is CASSLGLAGGSYEQYF. The CDR3 DNA is TGTGCCAGCAGCTTGGGACTAGCGGGGGGTAGCTACGAGCAGTACTTC.

This chain's CDR3 is CSVGDGGAATPYF. In nucleotides, the CDR3 is TGCAGCGTTGGTGACGGCGGGGCGGCAACGCCGTACTTC. This chain links TRBV29-1 with TRBJ2-5; D might be TRBD2 (6 bases). CDR1 is SQVTM, CDR2 ANQGSEA, per germline. The length of the CDR3 is 13 residues. V lost 4 bases and J lost 13, with 22 bases in between.

This rearrangement joins TRBV7-9 to TRBJ1-3; D uncertain. The length of the CDR3 is 15 residues. Trimming removed 1 base from V and 0 bases from J, with 7 bases in between. The V gene's germline CDR1 is SEHNR and CDR2 FQNEAQ (reference sequence). The CDR3 coding sequence is TGTGCCAGCAGCTTAGGAGGGCTCTCTGGAAACACCATATATTTT. Residues: CASSLGGLSGNTIYF.

The chain uses TRBV19 and TRBJ2-7; maybe TRBD1 (6 bases). Trimming left V 4 bases short and J 3 bases short, with 10 bases between. Germline assignment: CDR1 LNHDA and CDR2 SQIVND (reference sequence). The CDR3 is 13 amino acids. The CDR3 sequence is CASSTSTGYEQYF. CDR3 bases: TGTGCCAGTAGTACCTCGACAGGCTACGAGCAGTACTTC.

V usage is TRBV15 and J usage is TRBJ1-5; 8 bases match TRBD1. Germline assignment: CDR1 LNHNV and CDR2 YYDKDF (reference sequence). This CDR3 region has 16 residues. Trimming at V came to 0 bases and at J to 4 bases, leaving 5 bases not matched to a gene. CDR3 loop: CATSRDTGGRNQPQHF. DNA of the CDR3: TGTGCCACCAGCAGAGATACAGGGGGAAGAAATCAGCCCCAGCATTTT.

This chain links TRBV5-8 with TRBJ1-2, with D perhaps matching TRBD1 (6 bases). The CDR3 totals 14 residues. Trimming removed 4 bases from V and 4 bases from J, with 14 bases in between. Germline V gene lookup returns CDR1 SGHTS and CDR2 YDEGEE. The CDR3 here is CASSTRDRRYGYTF. Written as DNA, the CDR3 is TGTGCCAGCAGCACGCGCGACAGGCGCTATGGCTACACCTTC.

The chain uses TRBV6-4 and TRBJ2-2; no reliable D call. Trimming shortened V by 3 bases and J by 5 bases, and 7 bases separated the two germline ends. Germline V gene sequence: CDR1 MRHNA, CDR2 SNTAGT. The CDR3 contains 13 residues. The CDR3: CASSESLTGELFF. CDR3 DNA sequence: TGTGCCAGCAGTGAGAGTCTTACCGGGGAGCTGTTTTTT.